The rows below give T cell receptor beta chains drawn from one sample of a study of shared clonotypes between healthy human individuals. The assay was immunoSEQ multiplex PCR, and TCRdb's table has in-frame clones only and misses some. The data hold some 2,000,000 clones, with 90% to 95% observed a single time. The sample was naive CD4+ T cells sorted from blood. These receptors all stem from a man between 18 and 29 years old in good health. Both conserved end residues are part of each CDR3. A D gene is named only where the DNA matches it firmly.

v_gene: TRBV6-1; d_gene: TRBD1; CDR3aa: CASSVGRDRAAGYTF
v_gene: TRBV6-5; d_gene: TRBD1; CDR3aa: CASSYGTDNSPLHF
v_gene: TRBV28; d_gene: .; CDR3aa: CASSLSRYYGYTF
v_gene: TRBV7-2; d_gene: .; CDR3aa: CASSPLYSSTQYF
v_gene: TRBV7-2; d_gene: .; CDR3aa: CASSLRQYGNTIYF
v_gene: TRBV7-2; d_gene: .; CDR3aa: CASSLFRGPREPQHF
v_gene: TRBV25-1; d_gene: .; CDR3aa: CASSLSGSGTDTQYF
v_gene: TRBV10-2; d_gene: .; CDR3aa: CASSEFDSPTEAFF
v_gene: TRBV5-4; d_gene: TRBD1; CDR3aa: CASSSDRDGDTQYF
v_gene: TRBV5-1; d_gene: .; CDR3aa: CASSLVGSSGANVLTF
v_gene: TRBV7-8; d_gene: .; CDR3aa: CASSPRATRQPQHF
v_gene: TRBV7-6; d_gene: TRBD2; CDR3aa: CATSGRESWNEQFF
v_gene: TRBV28; d_gene: .; CDR3aa: CASSFEGKGNNSPLHF
v_gene: TRBV28; d_gene: .; CDR3aa: CASSLVKSPLHF
v_gene: TRBV7-9; d_gene: TRBD1; CDR3aa: CASSLGQGAFEQYF
v_gene: TRBV7-9; d_gene: .; CDR3aa: CASSSNRAPRIFHEQYF
v_gene: TRBV5-1; d_gene: TRBD2; CDR3aa: CASSLSGAGLDTQYF
v_gene: TRBV25-1; d_gene: .; CDR3aa: CASSEWGKEAFF
v_gene: TRBV10-2; d_gene: TRBD2; CDR3aa: CASSPLLAGGSSYEQYF
v_gene: TRBV20-1; d_gene: .; CDR3aa: CSVTSRVEQFF
v_gene: TRBV6-5; d_gene: .; CDR3aa: CASSRDSRSGNTIYF
v_gene: TRBV7-2; d_gene: .; CDR3aa: CASSLGGRIYEQYF
v_gene: TRBV28; d_gene: TRBD1; CDR3aa: CASSFGTVTYEQYF
v_gene: TRBV10-1; d_gene: .; CDR3aa: CASSPSLSVSEQYF
v_gene: TRBV5-4; d_gene: TRBD1; CDR3aa: CASSLGDRHSGNTIYF
v_gene: TRBV11-2; d_gene: TRBD2; CDR3aa: CASSSPSGGRPEVEQYF
v_gene: TRBV29-1; d_gene: .; CDR3aa: CSVGRGQDTQYF
v_gene: TRBV11-2; d_gene: .; CDR3aa: CASSFTGTYGYTF
v_gene: TRBV11-2; d_gene: TRBD2; CDR3aa: CASSSGTSVFGEQFF
v_gene: TRBV7-2; d_gene: TRBD1; CDR3aa: CASSSEDRGSYEQYF
v_gene: TRBV18; d_gene: .; CDR3aa: CASSPPLYVSSYNEQFF
v_gene: TRBV9; d_gene: .; CDR3aa: CASSVTGFDGELFF
v_gene: TRBV7-8; d_gene: .; CDR3aa: CASSFGGASNQPQHF
v_gene: TRBV19; d_gene: .; CDR3aa: CASSITAPGEETVRTGANVLTF
v_gene: TRBV2; d_gene: .; CDR3aa: CASSERNRDDYGYTF
v_gene: TRBV5-4; d_gene: TRBD2; CDR3aa: CASSLMTSGRAYNEQFF
v_gene: TRBV6-6; d_gene: .; CDR3aa: CASSYGGAFGNQPQHF
v_gene: TRBV7-2; d_gene: TRBD2; CDR3aa: CASSLVLAERETQYF
v_gene: TRBV29-1; d_gene: TRBD1; CDR3aa: CSVGEQGVTEAFF